This T cell receptor beta chain was observed in a study of T-cell reconstitution after alpha-beta-depleted transplantation in children. CDR1 and CDR2 (germline): MDHEN, SYDVKM. V shed 4 bases and J 2 bases; nucleotides not matched to a gene: 6. CDR3 length equals 16 residues. Unique molecular identifiers were incorporated into the prepared TCRbeta library. TCRdb reprocessed the PCR reads via MiXCR and lists one record per CDR3 protein. The profile shows almost 400,000 distinct CDR3 sequences, 20% of them singletons. V gene TRBV28 combines with J gene TRBJ2-1; the match to TRBD2 covers 9 bases. This receptor was obtained from a human donor who donated a stem cell graft to a child with acute myeloid leukemia. The material sequenced was PBMCs from the stem cell graft donor, taken from the stem cell graft. CDR3 region: CASSSIAGVTYNEQFF. Here the CDR3 DNA reads TGTGCCAGCAGTTCCATAGCGGGAGTCACCTACAATGAGCAGTTCTTC. Variable domain in full (rest from reference TRBV28 and TRBJ2-1): DVKVTQSSRYLVKRTGEKVFLECVQDMDHENMFWYRQDPGLGLRLIYFSYDVKMKEKGDIPEGYSVSREKKERFSLILESASTNQTSMYLCASSSIAGVTYNEQFFGPGTRLTVL.